This note documents a single T cell receptor (beta chain) sequence. The repertoire was sequenced with immunoSEQ multiplex PCR; TCRdb's copy has only in-frame clones and lacks some. This repertoire shows tens of thousands of clones, approximately 88% found once; its top ten account for 9.6%. This CDR3 has 13 residues. Trimming pared 7 bases from V and 3 bases from J, leaving 12 bases between. Looked up from germline, CDR1 is MNHNS and CDR2 is SASEGT. These data belong to a study of PD-L1 blockade in urothelial cancer. Sample: PBMCs, taken around atezolizumab (anti-PD-L1) treatment. J is TRBJ1-1 and V is TRBV6-1; the D is unclear. The receptor's source is a man in his 70s with urothelial cancer. CDR3 DNA sequence: TGTGCCAGCACTACTTCTGTTGACACTGAAGCTTTCTTT. This translates into CASTTSVDTEAFF.